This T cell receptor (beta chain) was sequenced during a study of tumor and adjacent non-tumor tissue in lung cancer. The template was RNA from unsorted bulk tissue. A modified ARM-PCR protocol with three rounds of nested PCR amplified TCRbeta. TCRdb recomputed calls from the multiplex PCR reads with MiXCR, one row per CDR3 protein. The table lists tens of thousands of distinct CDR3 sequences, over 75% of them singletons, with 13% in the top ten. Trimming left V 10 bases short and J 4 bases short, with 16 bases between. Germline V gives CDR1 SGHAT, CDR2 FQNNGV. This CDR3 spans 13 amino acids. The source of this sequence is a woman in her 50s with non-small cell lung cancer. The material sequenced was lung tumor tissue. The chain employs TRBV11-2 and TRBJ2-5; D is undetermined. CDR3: CANCDADVETQYF. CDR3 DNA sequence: TGTGCCAACTGCGACGCAGATGTAGAGACCCAGTACTTC.